The sequence of this T cell receptor (beta chain) was determined in a study of blood T cell repertoires in COVID-19. The wider study: Researchers got acute and convalescent COVID-19 samples from the United States, Italy and Spain. Sources were T cells, B-cell-depleted T cells, or PBMCs; the material itself was cDNA or gDNA.

The J segment lost 8 bases and the V segment lost 2 bases, leaving 6 bases of the junction unmatched. CDR1 is SGHRS and CDR2 is YFSETQ in the germline V gene. The CDR3 extends over 14 amino acids. Methods used by the authors: From reference gene primer amplification, estimates of nucleated cell counts were derived. The data were produced by immunoSEQ multiplex PCR, yet TCRdb's version contains in-frame clones alone and is incomplete. V and J calls plus clone size are reproduced from that table; the DNA served to infer D and trimming. The sample lists under 100,000 clones; around 90% were seen once. The clonotype was recovered from a male donor with acute or convalescent COVID-19. Sequencing was done on a sample of peripheral blood. The chain recombines TRBV5-1 with TRBJ1-4; TRBD1 agrees at 7 bases. The DNA of the CDR3 is TGCGCCAGCAGCTTAGACAGGGCGGGAGAAAAACTGTTTTTT. Amino acids: CASSLDRAGEKLFF.